The clone carrying this T cell receptor beta chain appeared a single time. This sample is part of a study of OX40 agonist ivuxolimab in advanced cancers. The method was immunoSEQ multiplex PCR; TCRdb's version includes in-frame clones alone and lacks a portion of them. There are about 64,000 clones in the sample; about 86% occur only once, and approximately 2.2% lies in the top ten. The CDR3 loop spans 15 amino acids. Deletions cut 5 bases from V and 1 base from J, with 15 bases between. CDR1 is SNHLY and CDR2 is FYNNEI in the germline V gene. The V call is TRBV2, the J call TRBJ2-7; possible D gene TRBD1, 6 bases. The sample here was CD4+ or CD8+ T cells sorted from blood, taken in a trial of the OX40 agonist ivuxolimab. The TCR originated in an adult with an advanced solid tumor such as melanoma, head and neck, liver or kidney cancer. Written as DNA, the CDR3 is TGTGCCAGCAGTTACAGGGATCTAGATTCCTACGAGCAGTACTTC. Protein product: CASSYRDLDSYEQYF.